Reported below is one T cell receptor (beta chain). Antigen: not known. Germline values: CDR1 MNHEY, CDR2 SVGAGI. After removal of 6 bases from V and 6 bases from J, the junction contained 6 bases not matched to a gene. This CDR3 comprises 14 residues. The sample originates from a study of cytomegalovirus exposure and HLA in healthy donors. A multiplex PCR was run with 60 Vbeta primers and 13 Jbeta primers. Under the authors' procedure: Counted up in a later analysis, unique TCR beta chains came to about 80 million, with around 9.9 million shared. This table comes from immunoSEQ multiplex PCR, and its TCRdb copy is limited to in-frame clones, with some not included. Clonal size and the V and J genes are those of that table, whereas D and trimming came from the DNA. Of roughly 93,000 clones in the sample, 65% to 80% were seen once. Findings of the study overall: In vitro assays verified that three CMV-associated chains recognized CMV antigens specifically. Per published accounts, TCR beta sequences correctly predicted the HLA-A and HLA-B alleles of most subjects. The study put some 150 TCR beta chains on its list as cytomegalovirus-associated.

The chain carries TRBV6-5 and TRBJ1-5, with 9 bases matching TRBD1. Material for sequencing was PBMCs. This clonotype was sampled from a man between 35 and 55 years old in good health and CMV-seronegative. The CDR3 nucleotides read TGTGCCAGCAGGATCGGACAGGGGTTTCAGCCCCAGCATTTT. This translates into CASRIGQGFQPQHF.